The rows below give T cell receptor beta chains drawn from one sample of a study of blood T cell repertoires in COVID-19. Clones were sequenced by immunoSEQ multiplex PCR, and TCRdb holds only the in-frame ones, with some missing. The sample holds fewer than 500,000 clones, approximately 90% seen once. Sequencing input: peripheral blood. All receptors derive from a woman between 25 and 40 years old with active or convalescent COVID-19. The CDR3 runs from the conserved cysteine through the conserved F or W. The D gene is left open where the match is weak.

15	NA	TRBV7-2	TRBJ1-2	CASSLERTGGNGYTF
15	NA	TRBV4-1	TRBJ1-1	CASSQDYIGGTEAFF
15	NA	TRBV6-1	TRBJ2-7	CASSEVPHGSYEQYF
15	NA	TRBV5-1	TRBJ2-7	CASSRGGTGSHEQYF
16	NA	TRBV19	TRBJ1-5	CASSIHGDRIRQPQHF
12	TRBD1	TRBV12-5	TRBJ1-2	CATGTGDLGYTF
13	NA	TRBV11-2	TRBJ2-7	CASRQASFFEQYF
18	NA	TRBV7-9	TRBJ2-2	CASSLEYEEQGNTGELFF
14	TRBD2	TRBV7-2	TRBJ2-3	CASSAGLASDTQYF
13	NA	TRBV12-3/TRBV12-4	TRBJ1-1	CASRGDENTEAFF